The next 10 T cell receptor beta chains were all read from a single sample in a study of regulatory T cells in long-lasting Graves disease. The time point denotes: newly diagnosed GD, antithyroid drugs for less than 3 months. The authors made the TCR library using RNA they extracted from PBMCs. TCR beta libraries were built with iRepertoire HTBI primers and Arm-PCR of CDR3 regions. TCRdb redid the calling of the multiplex PCR reads with MiXCR, one entry per CDR3 protein. Found here are roughly 220,000 distinct CDR3 sequences, around 16% of them singletons; the top ten hold approximately 24%. The sample here was peripheral blood mononuclear cells (PBMCs), taken at new diagnosis, from a patient treated with antithyroid drugs. These receptors originate from a female donor with Graves disease.

This clonotype was observed a few times. The chain is built from TRBV2 and TRBJ2-3; 8 bases are shared with TRBD2. The CDR3 has 16 amino acids. With 6 bases clipped from V and 1 base from J, the junction kept 9 bases outside the gene matches. From germline, CDR1 is SNHLY and CDR2 FYNNEI. CDR3 region: CASSVPSGYRTDTQYF. The CDR3 DNA follows: TGTGCCAGCAGCGTGCCTAGCGGGTATCGCACAGATACGCAGTATTTT. Together with reference TRBV2 and TRBJ2-3, the CDR3 gives the full variable domain: EPEVTQTPSHQVTQMGQEVILRCVPISNHLYFYWYRQILGQKVEFLVSFYNNEISEKSEIFDDQFSVERPDGSNFTLKIRSTKLEDSAMYFCASSVPSGYRTDTQYFGPGTRLTVL.

In this sample, this clonotype turned up many times. The V and J genes are TRBV11-1 and TRBJ2-1; tentatively, D is TRBD2 (6 bases). Trimming stripped 8 bases from V and 8 bases from J, with 10 bases between. Germline loops: CDR1 SGHAT, CDR2 FQDESV (reference sequence). This CDR3 is built from 11 residues. CDR3 region: CASRGWDEQFF. As DNA, the CDR3 is TGTGCCAGCCGGGGGTGGGATGAGCAGTTCTTC.

This clonotype showed up many times. This rearrangement joins TRBV29-1 to TRBJ1-2; D remains ambiguous. Germline assignment: CDR1 SQVTM and CDR2 ANQGSEA. V was shortened by 3 bases and J by 2 bases, with 4 bases between the two germline ends. This CDR3 is built from 11 residues. CDR3 loop: CSVEQNYGYTF. Written as DNA, the CDR3 is TGCAGCGTTGAGCAGAACTATGGCTACACCTTC.

This clonotype has at least ten counts. The V gene is TRBV3-1, the J gene TRBJ2-3, with D possibly TRBD1 on 5 matching bases. This CDR3 region has 15 residues. Trimming removed 5 bases at V and 7 bases at J, with 19 bases between. Germline V gene data show CDR1 as LGHDT and CDR2 as YNNKEL (reference sequence). CDR3 loop: CASSLRSSRTYTQYF. The CDR3 DNA is TGTGCCAGCAGCTTACGGAGTTCTAGGACATATACGCAGTATTTT.

Worth noting for this clonotype: A far larger clone is one nucleotide away, so this likely arose from a read error. The V and J genes are TRBV9 and TRBJ2-3, with D uncertain. The length of the CDR3 is 14 residues. Trimming pared 5 bases from V and 2 bases from J, leaving 12 bases between. Per germline, CDR1 SGDLS and CDR2 YYNGEE. As DNA, the CDR3 is TGTGCCAGCAGTCCCGACTCAGCCACAGATACGCAGTATTTT. Translating gives CASSPDSATDTQYF.

This clonotype was seen many times. The chain employs TRBV28 and TRBJ2-2; D gene unclear. Germline V gene lookup returns CDR1 MDHEN and CDR2 SYDVKM. V gave up 3 bases and J gave up 5 bases, with 19 bases separating them. This CDR3 is 17 amino acids long. CDR3 in DNA: TGTGCCAGCAGTTTGGATTTAAAGCGCCCAAAGACCGGGGAGCTGTTTTTT. Protein sequence: CASSLDLKRPKTGELFF.

A remark on this clonotype: A single base separates this from a much larger clone, so it may be a read error. The V call is TRBV3-1, the J call TRBJ2-1; maybe TRBD1 (6 bases). The better agreement between TRBJ2-5 and the DNA end casts doubt on the J call. This CDR3 comprises 14 residues. CDR1 and CDR2 (germline): LGHDT, YNNKEL (reference sequence). DNA for the CDR3: TGTGCCAGCATCCCCACCAGGGGAAAAGAGACCCAGTACTTC. It translates to CASIPTRGKETQYF.

This clonotype has a count of ten or more. CDR3: CAWNRQGSTEAFF. CDR3 sequence (DNA): TGTGCCTGGAACAGACAGGGCTCGACTGAAGCTTTCTTT. The rearrangement uses TRBV30 and TRBJ1-1, with 7 positions matching TRBD1. CDR3 length: 13 amino acids. Trimming took 4 bases from V and 5 from J; bases not matched to a gene: 7. Germline values: CDR1 GTSNPN, CDR2 SVGIG (reference sequence). Full variable domain (remainder filled in from reference TRBV30 and TRBJ1-1): SQTIHQWPATLVQPVGSPLSLECTVEGTSNPNLYWYRQAAGRGLQLLFYSVGIGQISSEVPQNLSASRPQDRQFILSSKKLLLSDSGFYLCAWNRQGSTEAFFGQGTRLTVV.

This clonotype was picked up many times. This chain's CDR3 is CASSLEVSGGEAFF. In DNA form, the CDR3 reads TGTGCCAGCAGCTTAGAGGTTTCCGGCGGGGAAGCTTTCTTT. V is TRBV11-2 and J is TRBJ1-1, with D uncertain. This CDR3 spans 14 amino acids. The V gene's germline CDR1 is SGHAT and CDR2 FQNNGV. V lost 0 bases to trimming and J lost 8 bases, with 13 bases between them.

The V call is TRBV9, the J call TRBJ1-3, with D hard to call. V was cut by 0 bases and J by 4 bases, with 17 bases left in between. The CDR3 sequence is 17 residues long. Germline CDR1 and CDR2: SGDLS and YYNGEE. CDR3 protein: CASSVAPRAERGNTIYF. DNA for the CDR3: TGTGCCAGCAGCGTAGCCCCCCGGGCAGAGAGGGGAAACACCATATATTTT.